This TCR beta chain was found in a study of cytomegalovirus exposure and HLA in healthy donors. Study as a whole: Ancestry clustering placed roughly four fifths of approximately 370 genotyped donors in the Caucasian-associated cluster.

Germline CDR1 MDHEN, CDR2 SYDVKM. The CDR3 totals 18 residues. After removal of 5 bases from V and 3 bases from J, the junction contained 17 bases not matched to a gene. This PCR relied on a set of 60 Vbeta primers and 13 Jbeta primers. Source study methods: An analysis performed later counted 70 million to 90 million unique TCR beta chains (roughly 9.9 million of them shared). Repertoires were generated with immunoSEQ multiplex PCR, while TCRdb's copy carries only in-frame clones and drops some. The V and J calls and clone size come from that table; D and trimming were worked out from the DNA. The sample has 160,000 or so clones; roughly 80% are singletons. Points from the study as a whole: A later analysis by the authors found several of the most significant clusters apparently linked to common viral pathogens. Later, TCR association rates were found to vary by HLA locus, highest for DRB1 and lowest for HLA-C.

A remark on this clone: Its specificity is not known.

The chain links TRBV28 to TRBJ2-7, with 9 bases fitting TRBD1. The TCR comes from a man aged 18 to 29 in good health and CMV-seronegative. Sequenced input: PBMCs. As DNA, the CDR3 is TGTGCCAGCAGTGCCTTACGCCAGGGACAGGGTAGGGTCTACGAGCAGTACTTC. Translated: CASSALRQGQGRVYEQYF.